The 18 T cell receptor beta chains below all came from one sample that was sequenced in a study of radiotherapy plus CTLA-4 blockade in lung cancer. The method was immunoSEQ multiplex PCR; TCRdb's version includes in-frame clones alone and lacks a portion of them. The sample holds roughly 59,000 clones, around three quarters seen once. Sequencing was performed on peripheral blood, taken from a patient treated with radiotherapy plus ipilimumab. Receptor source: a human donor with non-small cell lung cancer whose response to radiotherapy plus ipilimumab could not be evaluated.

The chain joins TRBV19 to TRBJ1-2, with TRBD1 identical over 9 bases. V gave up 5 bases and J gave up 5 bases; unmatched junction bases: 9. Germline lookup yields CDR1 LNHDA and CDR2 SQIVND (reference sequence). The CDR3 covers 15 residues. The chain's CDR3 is CASSVDRGTLYGYTF. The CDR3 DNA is TGTGCCAGTAGTGTTGACAGGGGGACATTATATGGCTACACCTTC.

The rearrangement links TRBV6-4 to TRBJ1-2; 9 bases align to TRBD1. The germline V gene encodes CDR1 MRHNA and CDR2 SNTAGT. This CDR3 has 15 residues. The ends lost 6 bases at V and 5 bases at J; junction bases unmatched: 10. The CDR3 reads CASRIHGTGQYGYTF. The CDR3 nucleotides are TGTGCCAGCAGGATACACGGGACAGGGCAATATGGCTACACCTTC.

The CDR3 reads CASSFFWEGLAGGSGYEQYF. CDR3 nucleotides: TGTGCCAGCAGTTTCTTTTGGGAGGGACTAGCGGGGGGATCGGGCTACGAGCAGTACTTC. The rearrangement uses TRBV28 and TRBJ2-7; the match to TRBD2 covers 15 bases. There are 20 residues in the CDR3. CDR1 and CDR2 from the germline V gene are MDHEN and SYDVKM. The junction had 15 bases not matched to a gene; V was cut back by 3 bases and J by 3 bases.

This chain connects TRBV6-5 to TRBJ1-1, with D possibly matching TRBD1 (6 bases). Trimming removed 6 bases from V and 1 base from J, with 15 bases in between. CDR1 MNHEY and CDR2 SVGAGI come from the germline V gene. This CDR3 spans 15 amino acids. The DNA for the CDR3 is TGTGCCAGCAGACGTTTCGCAGGGGAGAACACTGAAGCTTTCTTT. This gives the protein CASRRFAGENTEAFF.

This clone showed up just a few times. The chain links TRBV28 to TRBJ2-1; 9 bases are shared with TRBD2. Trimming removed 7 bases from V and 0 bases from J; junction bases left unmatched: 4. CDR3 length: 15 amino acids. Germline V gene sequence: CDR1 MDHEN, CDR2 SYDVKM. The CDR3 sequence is CASTQGLASYNEQFF. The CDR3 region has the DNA TGTGCCAGCACTCAGGGACTAGCCTCCTACAATGAGCAGTTCTTC.

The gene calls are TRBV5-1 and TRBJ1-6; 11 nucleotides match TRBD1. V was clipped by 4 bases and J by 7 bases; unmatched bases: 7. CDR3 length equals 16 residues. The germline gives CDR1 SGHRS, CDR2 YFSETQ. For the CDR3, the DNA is TGCGCCAGCAGCCCGGGACAGGGGGTCGAAAATTCACCCCTCCACTTT. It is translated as CASSPGQGVENSPLHF.

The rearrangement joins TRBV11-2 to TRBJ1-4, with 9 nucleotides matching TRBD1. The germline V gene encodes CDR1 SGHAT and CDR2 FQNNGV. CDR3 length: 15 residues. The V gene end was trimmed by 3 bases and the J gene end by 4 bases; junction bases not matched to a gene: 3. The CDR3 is CASSLGGQGNEKLFF. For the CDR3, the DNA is TGTGCCAGCAGCTTGGGGGGACAGGGTAATGAAAAACTGTTTTTT.

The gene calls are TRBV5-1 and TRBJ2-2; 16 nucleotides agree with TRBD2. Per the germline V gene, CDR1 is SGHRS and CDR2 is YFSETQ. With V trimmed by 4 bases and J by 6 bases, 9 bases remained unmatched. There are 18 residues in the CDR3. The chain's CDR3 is CASSMRGTSGRASGELFF. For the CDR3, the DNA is TGCGCCAGCAGCATGCGGGGGACTAGCGGGAGGGCCTCCGGGGAGCTGTTTTTT.

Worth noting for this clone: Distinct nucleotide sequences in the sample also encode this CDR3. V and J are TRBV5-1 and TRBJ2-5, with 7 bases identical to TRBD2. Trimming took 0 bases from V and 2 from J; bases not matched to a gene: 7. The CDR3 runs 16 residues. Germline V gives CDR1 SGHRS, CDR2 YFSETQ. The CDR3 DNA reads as TGCGCCAGCAGCTTGGTGGCTAGCGGAGGTCAAGAGACCCAGTACTTC. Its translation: CASSLVASGGQETQYF.

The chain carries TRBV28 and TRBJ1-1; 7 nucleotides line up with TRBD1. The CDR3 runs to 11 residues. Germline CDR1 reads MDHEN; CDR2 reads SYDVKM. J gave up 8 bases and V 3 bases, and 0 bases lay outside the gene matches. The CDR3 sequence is CASSLGQEAFF. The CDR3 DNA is TGTGCCAGCAGTTTGGGACAGGAAGCTTTCTTT. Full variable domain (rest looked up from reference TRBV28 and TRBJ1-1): DVKVTQSSRYLVKRTGEKVFLECVQDMDHENMFWYRQDPGLGLRLIYFSYDVKMKEKGDIPEGYSVSREKKERFSLILESASTNQTSMYLCASSLGQEAFFGQGTRLTVV.

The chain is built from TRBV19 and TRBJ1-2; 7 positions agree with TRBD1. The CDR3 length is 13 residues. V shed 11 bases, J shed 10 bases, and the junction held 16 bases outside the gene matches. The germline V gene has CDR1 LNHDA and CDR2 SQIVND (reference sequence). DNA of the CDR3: TGTGCCGCAAAGCCCTGGACAGGCTCGGACTACACCTTC. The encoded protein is CAAKPWTGSDYTF.

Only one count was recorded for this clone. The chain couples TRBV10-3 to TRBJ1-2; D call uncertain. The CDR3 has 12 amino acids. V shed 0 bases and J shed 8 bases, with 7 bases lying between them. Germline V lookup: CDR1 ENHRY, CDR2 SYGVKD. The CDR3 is CAISESSAGYTF. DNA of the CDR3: TGTGCCATCAGTGAGTCGAGTGCCGGCTACACCTTC.

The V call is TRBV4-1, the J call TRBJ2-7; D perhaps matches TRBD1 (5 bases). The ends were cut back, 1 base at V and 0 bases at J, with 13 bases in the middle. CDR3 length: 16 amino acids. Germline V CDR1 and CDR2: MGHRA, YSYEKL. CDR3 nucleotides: TGCGCCAGCAGCCAAGGACAGCTCTTGAGCTCCTACGAGCAGTACTTC. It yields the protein CASSQGQLLSSYEQYF.

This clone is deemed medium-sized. The CDR3 region is CASSLGQGDNYGYTF. The CDR3 DNA reads as TGTGCCAGCAGCTTAGGACAGGGAGATAACTATGGCTACACCTTC. The chain employs TRBV7-9 and TRBJ1-2; 7 bases line up with TRBD1. Per germline, CDR1 SEHNR and CDR2 FQNEAQ (reference sequence). The length of the CDR3 is 15 residues. With V trimmed by 1 base and J by 1 base, 3 bases remained unmatched.

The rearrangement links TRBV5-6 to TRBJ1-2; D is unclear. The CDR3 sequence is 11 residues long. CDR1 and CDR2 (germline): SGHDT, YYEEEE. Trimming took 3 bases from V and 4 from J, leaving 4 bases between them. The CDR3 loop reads CASSYSYGYTF. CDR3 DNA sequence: TGTGCCAGCAGCTACTCCTATGGCTACACCTTC.

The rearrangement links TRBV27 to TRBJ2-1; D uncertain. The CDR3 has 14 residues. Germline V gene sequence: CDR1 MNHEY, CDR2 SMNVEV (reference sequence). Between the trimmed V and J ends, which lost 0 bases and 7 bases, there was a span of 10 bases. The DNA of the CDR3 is TGTGCCAGCAGTTTATCACCCCCCGGGAATGAGCAGTTCTTC. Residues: CASSLSPPGNEQFF.

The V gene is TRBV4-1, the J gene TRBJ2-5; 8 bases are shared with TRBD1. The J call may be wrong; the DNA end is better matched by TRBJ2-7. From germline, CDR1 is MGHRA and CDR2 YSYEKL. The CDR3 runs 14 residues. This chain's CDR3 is CASSQSDRGNEQYF. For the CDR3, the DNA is TGCGCCAGCAGCCAAAGTGACAGGGGCAACGAGCAGTACTTC.

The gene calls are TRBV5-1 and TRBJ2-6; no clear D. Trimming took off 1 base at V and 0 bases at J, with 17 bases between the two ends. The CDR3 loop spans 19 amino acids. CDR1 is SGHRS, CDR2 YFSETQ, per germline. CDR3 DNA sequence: TGCGCCAGCAGCTTGAACCTAATTATTTCAAACTCTGGGGCCAACGTCCTGACTTTC. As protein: CASSLNLIISNSGANVLTF.